This T cell receptor beta chain was sequenced for a study of cytomegalovirus exposure and HLA in healthy donors. Study results and limitations: Among TCR sequences, most were rare, though some public TCRs appeared in many donors. Associated with cytomegalovirus, according to the listing, were about 160 TCR beta chains.

This clone was recorded only once. Its antigen is not known. The repertoire was sequenced with immunoSEQ multiplex PCR; TCRdb's copy has only in-frame clones and lacks some. This sample has 130,000 to 150,000 clones, with about 87% found just once. Among the roughly 120 subjects of the validation cohort, separate from the roughly 730-subject first cohort, were the donors. CDR3 length: 15 residues. Germline V CDR1 and CDR2: SEHNR, FQNEAQ (reference sequence). Trimming removed 5 bases from V and 2 bases from J; junction bases left unmatched: 7. This TCR was sampled from a woman aged 25 to 39 in good health and CMV-seropositive. The sequencing input was PBMCs. The gene calls are TRBV7-9 and TRBJ2-7; 9 nucleotides line up with TRBD1. The CDR3 protein is CASSLIQGAPYEQYF. CDR3 nucleotide sequence: TGTGCCAGCAGCCTTATACAGGGGGCACCCTACGAGCAGTACTTC.